The 6 T cell receptor beta chains below were found in one sample sequenced in a study of T-cell reconstitution after alpha-beta-depleted transplantation in children. Unique molecular identifiers were incorporated into the prepared TCRbeta library. TCRdb ran MiXCR on the PCR reads and lists one entry per CDR3 protein. This table has 65,000 to 85,000 distinct CDR3 sequences, 11% appearing once. Sequenced here: PBMCs, sampled before TCRalphabeta/CD19-depleted stem cell transplant. The receptor source for this set is a boy aged 10-17 years with acute myeloid leukemia, due to receive a stem cell transplant.

The J gene is TRBJ1-1, the V gene TRBV7-9; D uncertain. From germline, CDR1 is SEHNR and CDR2 FQNEAQ (reference sequence). This CDR3 has 12 residues. V was clipped by 5 bases and J by 9 bases, with 13 bases between them. The CDR3 here is CASSPGVYKAFF. The CDR3 DNA sequence: TGTGCCAGCAGCCCCGGCGTATACAAAGCTTTCTTT. Looking up the rest from reference TRBV7-9 and TRBJ1-1 gives the full variable domain: DTGVSQNPRHKITKRGQNVTFRCDPISEHNRLYWYRQTLGQGPEFLTYFQNEAQLEKSRLLSDRFSAERPKGSFSTLEIQRTEQGDSAMYLCASSPGVYKAFFGQGTRLTVV.

At least ten counts were recorded for this clonotype. Without the conserved terminal phenylalanine or tryptophan, this CDR3 likely stems from a read error. The DNA is omitted, as the CDR3 cannot be located on it reliably, and the CDR3 follows TCRdb's listing. V gene TRBV3-1 combines with J gene TRBJ2-5; TRBD1, the D gene given by the table, was not confirmed from the DNA. The V gene's germline CDR1 is LGHDT and CDR2 YNNKEL (reference sequence). Both ends counted, the CDR3 spans 9 residues. The CDR3: CASTSNPDS.

In this sample, this clonotype turned up many times. This rearrangement joins TRBV12-3 or TRBV12-4 to TRBJ2-7; the D is unclear. The CDR3 covers 14 residues. Trimming removed 0 bases at V and 1 base at J, with 7 bases between. The CDR3 loop reads CASSLAGPSYEQYF. The CDR3 bases are TGTGCCAGCAGTTTAGCCGGCCCGTCCTACGAGCAGTACTTC.

V usage is TRBV7-2 and J usage is TRBJ2-5; TRBD2 agrees at 10 bases. The germline CDR1 and CDR2 sequences are SGHTA and FQGNSA. This CDR3 is 15 amino acids long. Trimming took 5 bases from V and 9 from J; bases not matched to a gene: 12. The CDR3 protein is CASSVPGLAVGAQYF. The CDR3 DNA follows: TGTGCCAGCAGCGTCCCAGGACTAGCGGTTGGGGCCCAGTACTTC.

Ten or more counts support this clonotype. The chain links TRBV5-1 to TRBJ2-2; TRBD2 aligns across 10 bases. CDR3 length equals 14 residues. Germline CDR1 and CDR2: SGHRS and YFSETQ. Trimming took 1 base from V and 6 from J; bases not matched to a gene: 0. The CDR3: CASSLSGGAGELFF. The CDR3 DNA reads as TGCGCCAGCAGCTTGAGCGGGGGGGCCGGGGAGCTGTTTTTT.

This clonotype occurred many times. V usage is TRBV6-5 and J usage is TRBJ1-4, with 9 positions matching TRBD1. The CDR3 runs to 15 residues. CDR1 and CDR2 from the germline V gene are MNHEY and SVGAGI. With 2 bases clipped from V and 8 bases from J, the junction kept 6 bases outside the gene matches. DNA for the CDR3: TGTGCCAGCAGTTACGCGGCTACAGGGGGCGAAAAACTGTTTTTT. Protein: CASSYAATGGEKLFF.